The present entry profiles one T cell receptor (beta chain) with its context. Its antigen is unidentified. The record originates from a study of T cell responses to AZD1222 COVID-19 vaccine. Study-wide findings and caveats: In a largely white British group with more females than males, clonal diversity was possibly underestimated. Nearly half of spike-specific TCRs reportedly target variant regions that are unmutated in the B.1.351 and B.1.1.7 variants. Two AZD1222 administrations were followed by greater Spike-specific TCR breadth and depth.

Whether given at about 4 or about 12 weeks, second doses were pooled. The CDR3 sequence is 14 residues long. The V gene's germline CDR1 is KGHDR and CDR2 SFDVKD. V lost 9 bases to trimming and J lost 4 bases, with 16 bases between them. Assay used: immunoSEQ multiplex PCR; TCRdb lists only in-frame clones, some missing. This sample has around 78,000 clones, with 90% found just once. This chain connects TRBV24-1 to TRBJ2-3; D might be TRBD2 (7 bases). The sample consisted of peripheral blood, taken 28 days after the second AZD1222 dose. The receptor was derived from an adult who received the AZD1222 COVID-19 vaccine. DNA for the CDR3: TGTGCCACCCGTGGGGGGGCGAATGCAGATACGCAGTATTTT. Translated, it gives CATRGGANADTQYF.